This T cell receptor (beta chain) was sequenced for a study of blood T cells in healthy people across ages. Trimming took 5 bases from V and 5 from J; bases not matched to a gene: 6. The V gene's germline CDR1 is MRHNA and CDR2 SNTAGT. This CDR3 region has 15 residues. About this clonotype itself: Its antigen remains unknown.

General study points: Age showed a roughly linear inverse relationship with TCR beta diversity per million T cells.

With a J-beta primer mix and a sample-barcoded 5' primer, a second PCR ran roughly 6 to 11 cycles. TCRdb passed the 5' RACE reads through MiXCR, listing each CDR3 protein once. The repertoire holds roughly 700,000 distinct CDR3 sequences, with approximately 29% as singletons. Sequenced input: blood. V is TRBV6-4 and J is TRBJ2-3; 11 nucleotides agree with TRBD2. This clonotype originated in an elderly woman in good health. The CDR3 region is CASSTTSGRGDTQYF. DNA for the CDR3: TGTGCCAGCAGTACTACTAGCGGGAGAGGAGATACGCAGTATTTT.